This TCR beta chain was identified during a study of control samples from healthy donors and cancer patients. Here immunoSEQ multiplex PCR was the method, and the copy in TCRdb shows in-frame clones only, minus some. The sample contains some 150,000 clones, about 93% of which appear only once. Sequencing was performed on blood. This TCR came from a woman aged 55-69 years in good health.

CDR3 in amino acids: CASSLDSSGGPPDTQYF. The CDR3 nucleotides read TGCGCCAGCAGCTTGGATTCTAGCGGGGGGCCCCCAGATACGCAGTATTTT. This rearrangement joins TRBV5-1 to TRBJ2-3; 11 nucleotides match TRBD2. Germline CDR1 and CDR2: SGHRS and YFSETQ. The CDR3 sequence is 17 residues long. With 0 bases clipped from V and 4 bases from J, the junction kept 7 bases outside the gene matches. The whole variable domain, remainder taken from reference TRBV5-1 and TRBJ2-3, is KAGVTQTPRYLIKTRGQQVTLSCSPISGHRSVSWYQQTPGQGLQFLFEYFSETQRNKGNFPGRFSGRQFSNSRSEMNVSTLELGDSALYLCASSLDSSGGPPDTQYFGPGTRLTVL.